This TCR beta chain is drawn from a study of blood T cell repertoires in COVID-19. Generated by immunoSEQ multiplex PCR, the TCRdb table keeps only in-frame clones and is missing some. This table has 60,000 to 85,000 clones, roughly nine tenths appearing once. This CDR3 has 17 residues. From germline, CDR1 is LNHNV and CDR2 YYDKDF (reference sequence). Trimming cost V 1 base and J 6 bases; bases outside gene matches: 9. This TCR came from a woman aged 45-65 years with COVID-19, enrolled during active disease. Sequenced: peripheral blood. V usage is TRBV15 and J usage is TRBJ2-1; 10 bases are a match to TRBD2. The CDR3 nucleotides read TGTGCCACCAGCAGAGCTATAAGGACTAGCGGACGCAATGAGCAGTTCTTC. Translation: CATSRAIRTSGRNEQFF.